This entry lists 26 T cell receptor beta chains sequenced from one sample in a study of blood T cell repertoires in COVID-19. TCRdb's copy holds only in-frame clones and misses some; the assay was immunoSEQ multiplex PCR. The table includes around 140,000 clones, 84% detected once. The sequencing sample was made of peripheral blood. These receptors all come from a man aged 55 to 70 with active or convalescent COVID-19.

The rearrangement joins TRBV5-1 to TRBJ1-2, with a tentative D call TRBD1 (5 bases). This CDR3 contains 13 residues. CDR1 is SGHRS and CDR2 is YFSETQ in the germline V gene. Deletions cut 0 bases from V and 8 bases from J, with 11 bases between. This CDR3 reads CASSLAGAGGYTF. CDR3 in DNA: TGCGCCAGCAGCTTGGCTGGGGCGGGAGGCTACACCTTC.

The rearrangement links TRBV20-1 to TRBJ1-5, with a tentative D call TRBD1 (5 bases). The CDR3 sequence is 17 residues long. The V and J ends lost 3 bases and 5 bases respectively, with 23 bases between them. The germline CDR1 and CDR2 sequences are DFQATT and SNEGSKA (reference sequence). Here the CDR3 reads CSASREKSGAAHQPQHF. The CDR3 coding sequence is TGCAGTGCTAGTCGAGAGAAAAGCGGGGCAGCACATCAGCCCCAGCATTTT.

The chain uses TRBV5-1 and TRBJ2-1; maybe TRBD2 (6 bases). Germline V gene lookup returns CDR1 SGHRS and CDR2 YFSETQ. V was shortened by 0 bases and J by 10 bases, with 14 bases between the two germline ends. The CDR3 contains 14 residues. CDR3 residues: CASSLDAGKAEQFF. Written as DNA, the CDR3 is TGCGCCAGCAGCTTGGATGCGGGGAAGGCCGAGCAGTTCTTC.

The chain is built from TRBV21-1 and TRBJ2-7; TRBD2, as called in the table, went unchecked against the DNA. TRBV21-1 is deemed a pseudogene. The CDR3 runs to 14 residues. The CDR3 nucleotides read TGTGCCAGCAGCGAGTACGCTAGCGGCTACGAGCAGTACGTC. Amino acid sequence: CASSEYASGYEQYV.

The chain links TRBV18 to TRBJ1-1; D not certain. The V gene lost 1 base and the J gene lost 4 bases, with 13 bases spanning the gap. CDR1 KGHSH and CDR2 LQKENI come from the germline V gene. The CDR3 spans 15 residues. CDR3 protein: CASSPRLQAGTEAFF. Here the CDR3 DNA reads TGTGCCAGCTCACCACGGTTACAAGCGGGCACTGAAGCTTTCTTT. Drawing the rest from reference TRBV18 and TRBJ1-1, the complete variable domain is NAGVMQNPRHLVRRRGQEARLRCSPMKGHSHVYWYRQLPEEGLKFMVYLQKENIIDESGMPKERFSAEFPKEGPSILRIQQVVRGDSAAYFCASSPRLQAGTEAFFGQGTRLTVV.

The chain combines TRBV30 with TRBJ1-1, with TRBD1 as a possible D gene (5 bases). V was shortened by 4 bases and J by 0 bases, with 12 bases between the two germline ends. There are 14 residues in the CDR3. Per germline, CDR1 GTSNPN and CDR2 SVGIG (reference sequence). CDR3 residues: CAWTKTVLNTEAFF. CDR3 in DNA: TGTGCCTGGACCAAGACAGTCCTGAACACTGAAGCTTTCTTT.

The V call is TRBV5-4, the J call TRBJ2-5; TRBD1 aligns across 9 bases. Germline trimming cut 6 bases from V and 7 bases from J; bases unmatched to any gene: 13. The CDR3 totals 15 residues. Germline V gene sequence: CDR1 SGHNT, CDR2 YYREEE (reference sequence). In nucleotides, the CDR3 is TGTGCCAGCACCCCGGGACAGGGTTTGGGCGGGACCCAGTACTTC. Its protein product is CASTPGQGLGGTQYF.

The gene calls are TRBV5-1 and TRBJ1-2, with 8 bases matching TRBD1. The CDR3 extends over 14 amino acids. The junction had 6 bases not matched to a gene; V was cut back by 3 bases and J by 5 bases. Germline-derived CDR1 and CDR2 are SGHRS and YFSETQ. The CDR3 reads CASSSGQEIYGYTF. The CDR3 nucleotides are TGCGCCAGCAGCTCGGGACAGGAGATTTATGGCTACACCTTC.

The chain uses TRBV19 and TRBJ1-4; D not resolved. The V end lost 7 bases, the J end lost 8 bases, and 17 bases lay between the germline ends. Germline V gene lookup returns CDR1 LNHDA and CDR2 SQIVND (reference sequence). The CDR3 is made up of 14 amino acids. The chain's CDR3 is CASTLAGDMEKLFF. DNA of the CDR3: TGTGCCAGTACCCTCGCTGGAGATATGGAAAAACTGTTTTTT.

The CDR3 spells CASSLAGLAGELFF. CDR3 DNA: TGTGCCAGCAGCCTAGCGGGCTTGGCCGGGGAGCTGTTTTTT. The J gene is TRBJ2-2, the V gene TRBV6-5, with 8 bases that match TRBD2. Losses at the gene ends were 6 bases for V and 6 bases for J; bases not matched to a gene: 6. The germline V gene encodes CDR1 MNHEY and CDR2 SVGAGI. The CDR3 length is 14 residues.

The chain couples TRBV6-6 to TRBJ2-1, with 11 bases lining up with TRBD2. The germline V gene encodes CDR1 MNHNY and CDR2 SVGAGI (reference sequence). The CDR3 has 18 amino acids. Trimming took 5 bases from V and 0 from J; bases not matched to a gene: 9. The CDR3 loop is CASSRPGLAEHSYNEQFF. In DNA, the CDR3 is TGTGCCAGCAGTCGTCCGGGACTAGCGGAACACTCCTACAATGAGCAGTTCTTC.

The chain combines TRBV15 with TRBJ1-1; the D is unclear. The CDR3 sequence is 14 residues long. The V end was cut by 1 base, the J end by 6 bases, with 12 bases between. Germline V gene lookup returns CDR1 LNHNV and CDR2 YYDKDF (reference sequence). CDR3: CATSRGNGVPEAFF. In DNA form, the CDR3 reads TGTGCCACCAGCAGAGGAAACGGGGTACCTGAAGCTTTCTTT. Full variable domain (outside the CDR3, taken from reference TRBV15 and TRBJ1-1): DAMVIQNPRYQVTQFGKPVTLSCSQTLNHNVMYWYQQKSSQAPKLLFHYYDKDFNNEADTPDNFQSRRPNTSFCFLDIRSPGLGDTAMYLCATSRGNGVPEAFFGQGTRLTVV.

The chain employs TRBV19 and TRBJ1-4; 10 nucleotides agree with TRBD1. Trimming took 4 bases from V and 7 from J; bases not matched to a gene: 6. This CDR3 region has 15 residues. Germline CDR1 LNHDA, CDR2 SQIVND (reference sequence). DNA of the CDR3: TGTGCCAGTAGTACCTTCGGGACAGGGGCTGAAAAACTGTTTTTT. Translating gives CASSTFGTGAEKLFF. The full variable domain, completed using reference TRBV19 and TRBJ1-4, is DGGITQSPKYLFRKEGQNVTLSCEQNLNHDAMYWYRQDPGQGLRLIYYSQIVNDFQKGDIAEGYSVSREKKESFPLTVTSAQKNPTAFYLCASSTFGTGAEKLFFGSGTQLSVL.

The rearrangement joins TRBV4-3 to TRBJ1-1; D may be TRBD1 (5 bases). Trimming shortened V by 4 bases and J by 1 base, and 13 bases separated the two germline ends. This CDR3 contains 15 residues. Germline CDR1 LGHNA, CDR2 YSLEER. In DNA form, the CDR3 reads TGCGCCAGCAGCCCAGCATGGGGGGGGAACACTGAAGCTTTCTTT. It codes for CASSPAWGGNTEAFF.

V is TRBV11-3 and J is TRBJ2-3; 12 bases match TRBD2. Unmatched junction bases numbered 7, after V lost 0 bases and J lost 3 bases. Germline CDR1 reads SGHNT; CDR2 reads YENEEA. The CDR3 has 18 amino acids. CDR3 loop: CASSLDPRTSGTTDTQYF. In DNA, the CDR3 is TGTGCCAGCAGCTTAGATCCCCGGACTAGCGGGACAACAGATACGCAGTATTTT. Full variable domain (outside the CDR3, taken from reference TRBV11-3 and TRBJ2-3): EAGVVQSPRYKIIEKKQPVAFWCNPISGHNTLYWYLQNLGQGPELLIRYENEEAVDDSQLPKDRFSAERLKGVDSTLKIQPAELGDSAVYLCASSLDPRTSGTTDTQYFGPGTRLTVL.

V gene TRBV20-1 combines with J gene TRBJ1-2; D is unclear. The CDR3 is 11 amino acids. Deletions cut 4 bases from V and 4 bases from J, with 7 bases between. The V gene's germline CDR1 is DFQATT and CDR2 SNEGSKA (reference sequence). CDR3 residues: CSAMARYGYTF. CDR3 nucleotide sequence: TGCAGTGCTATGGCTCGCTATGGCTACACCTTC.

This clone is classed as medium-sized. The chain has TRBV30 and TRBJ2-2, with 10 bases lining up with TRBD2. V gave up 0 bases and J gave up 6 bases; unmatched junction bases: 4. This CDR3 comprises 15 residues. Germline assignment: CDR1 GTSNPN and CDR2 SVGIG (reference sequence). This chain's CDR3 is CAWSVLGTSAGELFF. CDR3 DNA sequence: TGTGCCTGGAGTGTACTCGGGACTAGCGCCGGGGAGCTGTTTTTT.

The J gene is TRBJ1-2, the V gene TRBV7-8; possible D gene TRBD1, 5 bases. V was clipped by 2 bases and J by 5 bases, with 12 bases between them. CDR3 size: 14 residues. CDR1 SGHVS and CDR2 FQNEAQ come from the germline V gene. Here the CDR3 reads CASSLITAGYGYTF. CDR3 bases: TGTGCCAGCAGCTTAATTACGGCAGGGTATGGCTACACCTTC.

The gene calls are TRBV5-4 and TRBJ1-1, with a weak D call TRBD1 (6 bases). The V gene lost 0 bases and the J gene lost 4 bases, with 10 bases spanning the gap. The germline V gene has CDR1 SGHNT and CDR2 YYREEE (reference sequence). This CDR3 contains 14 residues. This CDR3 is CASSLGGGTTEAFF. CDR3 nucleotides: TGTGCCAGCAGCTTGGGAGGGGGAACCACTGAAGCTTTCTTT.

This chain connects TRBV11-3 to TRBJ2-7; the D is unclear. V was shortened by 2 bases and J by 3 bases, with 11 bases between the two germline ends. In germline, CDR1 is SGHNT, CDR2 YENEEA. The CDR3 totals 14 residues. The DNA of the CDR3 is TGTGCCAGCAGCTTAAACAGTAGACGCTACGAGCAGTACTTC. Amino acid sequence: CASSLNSRRYEQYF.

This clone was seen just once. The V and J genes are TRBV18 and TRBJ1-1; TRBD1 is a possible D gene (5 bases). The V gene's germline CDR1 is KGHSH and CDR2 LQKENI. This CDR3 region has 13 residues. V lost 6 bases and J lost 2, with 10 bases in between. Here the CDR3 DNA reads TGTGCCAGCTCGCCGGACAAAAACACTGAAGCTTTCTTT. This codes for CASSPDKNTEAFF. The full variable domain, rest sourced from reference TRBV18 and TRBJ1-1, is NAGVMQNPRHLVRRRGQEARLRCSPMKGHSHVYWYRQLPEEGLKFMVYLQKENIIDESGMPKERFSAEFPKEGPSILRIQQVVRGDSAAYFCASSPDKNTEAFFGQGTRLTVV.

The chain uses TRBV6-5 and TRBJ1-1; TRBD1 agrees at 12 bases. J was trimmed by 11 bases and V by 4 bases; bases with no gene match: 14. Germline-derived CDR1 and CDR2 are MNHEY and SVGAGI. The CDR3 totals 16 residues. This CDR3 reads CASSLGPMGQGAGAFF. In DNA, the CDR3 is TGTGCCAGCAGTTTGGGTCCTATGGGACAGGGGGCAGGGGCTTTCTTT.

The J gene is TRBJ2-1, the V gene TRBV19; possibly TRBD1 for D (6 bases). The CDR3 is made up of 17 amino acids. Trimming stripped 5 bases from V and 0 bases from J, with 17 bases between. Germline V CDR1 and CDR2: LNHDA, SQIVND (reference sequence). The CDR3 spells CASSHPTGLNSYNEQFF. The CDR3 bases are TGTGCCAGTAGTCACCCGACAGGCCTTAACTCCTACAATGAGCAGTTCTTC. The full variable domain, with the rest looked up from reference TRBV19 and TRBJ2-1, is DGGITQSPKYLFRKEGQNVTLSCEQNLNHDAMYWYRQDPGQGLRLIYYSQIVNDFQKGDIAEGYSVSREKKESFPLTVTSAQKNPTAFYLCASSHPTGLNSYNEQFFGPGTRLTVL.

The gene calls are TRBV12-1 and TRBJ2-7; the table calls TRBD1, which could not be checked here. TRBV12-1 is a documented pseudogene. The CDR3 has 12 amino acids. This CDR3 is CASSKQGREQYV. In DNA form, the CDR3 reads TGTGCCAGCAGTAAACAGGGGCGCGAGCAGTACGTC.

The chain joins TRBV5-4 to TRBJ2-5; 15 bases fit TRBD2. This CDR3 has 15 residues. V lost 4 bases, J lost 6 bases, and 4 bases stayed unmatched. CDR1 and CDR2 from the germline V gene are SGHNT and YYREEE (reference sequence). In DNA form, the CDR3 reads TGTGCCAGCAGCAGGGGGACTAGCGGGGGGCAGACCCAGTACTTC. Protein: CASSRGTSGGQTQYF.

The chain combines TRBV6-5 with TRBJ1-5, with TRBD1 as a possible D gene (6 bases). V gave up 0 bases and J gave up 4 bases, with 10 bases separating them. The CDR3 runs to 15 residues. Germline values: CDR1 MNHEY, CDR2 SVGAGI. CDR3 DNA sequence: TGTGCCAGCAGTTACTCCTTTACAGGGAATCAGCCCCAGCATTTT. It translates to CASSYSFTGNQPQHF.